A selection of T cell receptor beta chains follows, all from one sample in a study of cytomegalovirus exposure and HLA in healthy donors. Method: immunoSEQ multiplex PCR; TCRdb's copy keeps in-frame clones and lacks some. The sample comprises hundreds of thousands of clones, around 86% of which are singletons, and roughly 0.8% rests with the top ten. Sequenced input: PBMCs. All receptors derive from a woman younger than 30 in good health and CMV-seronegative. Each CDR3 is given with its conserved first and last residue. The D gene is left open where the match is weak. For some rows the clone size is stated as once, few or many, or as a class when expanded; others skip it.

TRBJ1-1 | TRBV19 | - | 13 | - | CASSTTRGPRAFF | TGTGCCAGTAGCACAACCAGGGGCCCTCGGGCTTTCTTT
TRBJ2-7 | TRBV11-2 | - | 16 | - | CASSVTDVRGGYEQYF | TGTGCCAGCAGCGTAACCGACGTGCGGGGAGGTTACGAGCAGTACTTC
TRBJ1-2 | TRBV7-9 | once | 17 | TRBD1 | CASSYSAGTAVKNGYTF | TGTGCCAGCAGCTACAGCGCCGGGACAGCAGTTAAGAATGGCTACACCTTC
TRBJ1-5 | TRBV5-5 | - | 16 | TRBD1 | CASSLRQGYSNQPQHF | TGTGCCAGCAGCTTGCGACAGGGGTATAGCAATCAGCCCCAGCATTTT
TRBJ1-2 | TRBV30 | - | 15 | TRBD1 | CAWSVKGAGDPGYTF | TGTGCCTGGAGTGTAAAGGGGGCAGGGGATCCTGGCTACACCTTC
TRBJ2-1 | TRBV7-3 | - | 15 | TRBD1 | CASSFDRGSYNEQFF | TGTGCCAGCAGCTTCGACAGGGGCTCCTACAATGAGCAGTTCTTC
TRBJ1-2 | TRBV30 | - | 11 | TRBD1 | CAWSLTGGYTF | TGTGCCTGGAGTCTGACAGGGGGCTACACCTTC
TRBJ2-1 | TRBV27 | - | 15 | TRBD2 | CASARSGGSYNEQFF | TGTGCCAGCGCCCGGAGCGGGGGCAGCTACAATGAGCAGTTCTTC
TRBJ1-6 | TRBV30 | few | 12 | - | CAWNYRNSPLHF | TGTGCCTGGAATTACAGAAATTCACCCCTCCACTTT
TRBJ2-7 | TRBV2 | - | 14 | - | CASRSVQGFYEQYF | TGTGCCAGCAGATCCGTACAGGGTTTCTACGAGCAGTACTTC
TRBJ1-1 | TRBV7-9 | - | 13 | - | CASSPRGDTEAFF | TGTGCCAGCAGCCCCCGGGGGGACACTGAAGCTTTCTTT
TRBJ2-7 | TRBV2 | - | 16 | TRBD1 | CASSDFWTGFPYEQYF | TGTGCCAGCAGTGATTTCTGGACAGGATTTCCCTACGAGCAGTACTTC
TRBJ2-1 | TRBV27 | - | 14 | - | CASNAGRFVNEQFF | TGTGCCAGCAACGCGGGACGCTTCGTCAATGAGCAGTTCTTC
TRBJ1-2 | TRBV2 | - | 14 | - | CASSEYGRADGYTF | TGTGCCAGCAGTGAATACGGCAGGGCAGATGGCTACACCTTC
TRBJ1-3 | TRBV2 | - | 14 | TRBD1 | CASRDSGQGNTIYF | TGTGCCAGCAGGGACTCGGGACAGGGAAACACCATATATTTT
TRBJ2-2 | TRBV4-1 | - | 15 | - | CASSQDRVNTGELFF | TGCGCCAGCAGCCAAGACAGGGTAAACACCGGGGAGCTGTTTTTT
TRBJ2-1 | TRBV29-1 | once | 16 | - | CSVRGGGPSIGNEQFF | TGCAGCGTTCGAGGCGGGGGCCCTTCTATCGGCAATGAGCAGTTCTTC
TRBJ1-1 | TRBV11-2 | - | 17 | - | CASSFRQVGQMNTEAFF | TGTGCCAGCAGCTTTAGACAGGTGGGACAAATGAACACTGAAGCTTTCTTT
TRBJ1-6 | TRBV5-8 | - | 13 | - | CASSFRGNSPLHF | TGTGCCAGCAGCTTCAGGGGCAATTCACCCCTCCACTTT
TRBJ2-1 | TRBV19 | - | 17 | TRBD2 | CASSRDYLITSYNEQFF | TGTGCCAGTAGTAGGGACTACCTTATCACCTCCTACAATGAGCAGTTCTTC
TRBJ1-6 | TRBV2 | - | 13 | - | CASGSSYNSPLHF | TGTGCCAGCGGGAGCTCCTATAATTCACCCCTCCACTTT
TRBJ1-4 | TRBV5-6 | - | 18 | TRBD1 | CASSSGTGRVRDREKLFF | TGTGCCAGCAGCTCAGGGACAGGGAGGGTTCGGGATCGAGAAAAACTGTTTTTT
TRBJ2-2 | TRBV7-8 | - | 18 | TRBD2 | CASSLPSGGALLTGELFF | TGTGCCAGCAGCTTACCTAGCGGGGGGGCCTTATTGACCGGGGAGCTGTTTTTT
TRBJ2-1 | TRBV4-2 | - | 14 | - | CASSDAGAYREQFF | TGTGCCAGCAGCGACGCGGGGGCCTACAGGGAGCAGTTCTTC
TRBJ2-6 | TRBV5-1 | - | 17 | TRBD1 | CASSPGQVSSGANVLTF | TGCGCCAGCAGCCCGGGACAGGTCTCCTCTGGGGCCAACGTCCTGACTTTC
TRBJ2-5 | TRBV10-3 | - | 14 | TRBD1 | CAIRRGQGEETQYF | TGTGCCATCAGGAGGGGACAGGGGGAAGAGACCCAGTACTTC
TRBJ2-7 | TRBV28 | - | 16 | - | CASSLSLTVPRREQYF | TGTGCCAGCAGTTTATCTTTGACAGTCCCTAGGCGCGAGCAGTACTTC